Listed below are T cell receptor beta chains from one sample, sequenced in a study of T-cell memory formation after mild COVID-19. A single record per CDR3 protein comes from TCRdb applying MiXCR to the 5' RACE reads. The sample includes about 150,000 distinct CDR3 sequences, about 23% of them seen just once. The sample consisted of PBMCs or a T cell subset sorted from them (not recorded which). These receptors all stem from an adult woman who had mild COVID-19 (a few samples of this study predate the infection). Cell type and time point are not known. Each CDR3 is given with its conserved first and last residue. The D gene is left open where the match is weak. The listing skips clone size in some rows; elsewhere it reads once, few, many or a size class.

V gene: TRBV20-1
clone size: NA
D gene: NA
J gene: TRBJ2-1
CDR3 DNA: TGCAGTGCCCGAGGCTTGTCTGAGCAGTTCTTC
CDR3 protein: CSARGLSEQFF

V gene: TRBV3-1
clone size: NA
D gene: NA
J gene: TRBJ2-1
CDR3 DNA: TGTGCCAGCAGCCACTCTTTCAGCGGACGCTCCTACAATGAGCAGTTCTTC
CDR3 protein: CASSHSFSGRSYNEQFF

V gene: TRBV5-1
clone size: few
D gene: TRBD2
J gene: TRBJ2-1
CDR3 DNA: TGCGCCAGCAGCATAAGACTAGCGGGAAACAATGAGCAGTTCTTC
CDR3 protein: CASSIRLAGNNEQFF

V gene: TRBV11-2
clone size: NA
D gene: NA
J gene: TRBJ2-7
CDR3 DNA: TGTGCCAGCAGCTTTTCCGACTCGAGACACTACGAGCAGTACTTC
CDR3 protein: CASSFSDSRHYEQYF

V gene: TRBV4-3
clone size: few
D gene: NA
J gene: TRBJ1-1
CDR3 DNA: TGCGCCAGCAGCCAAGTACGGGGTCTCGCTGAAGCTTTCTTT
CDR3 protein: CASSQVRGLAEAFF

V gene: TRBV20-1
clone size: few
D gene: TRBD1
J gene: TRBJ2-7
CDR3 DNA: TGCAGTGCCATACTCCGGGACAGGGAGTACGAGCAGTACTTC
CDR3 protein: CSAILRDREYEQYF

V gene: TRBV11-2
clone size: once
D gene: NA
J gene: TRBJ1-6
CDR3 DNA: TGTGCCAGCAGCGGGGCGGCCCTCCACTTT
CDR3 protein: CASSGAALHF

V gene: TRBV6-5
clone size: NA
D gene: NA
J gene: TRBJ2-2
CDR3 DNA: TGTGCCAGCAGTAATTCTCCAGGAACCGGGGAGCTGTTTTTT
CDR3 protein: CASSNSPGTGELFF

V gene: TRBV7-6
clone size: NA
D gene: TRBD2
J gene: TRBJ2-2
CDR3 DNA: TGTGCCAGCAGAATAGACAGACTAGCGAAGACCGCGAACACCGGGGAGCTGTTTTTT
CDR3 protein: CASRIDRLAKTANTGELFF

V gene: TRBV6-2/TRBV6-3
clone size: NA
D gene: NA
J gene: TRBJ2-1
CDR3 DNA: TGTGCCAGCAGCTGGCTCGCTCCCGAGCAGTTCTTC
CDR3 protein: CASSWLAPEQFF

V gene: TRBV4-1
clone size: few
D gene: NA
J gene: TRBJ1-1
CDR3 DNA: TGCGCCAGCAGCCAAGGTTGGAGTGGGAACACTGAAGCTTTCTTT
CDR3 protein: CASSQGWSGNTEAFF

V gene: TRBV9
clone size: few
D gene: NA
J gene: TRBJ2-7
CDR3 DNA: TGTGCCAGCAGCCCCGGCAGGGTCTCCTACGAGCAGTACTTC
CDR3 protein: CASSPGRVSYEQYF

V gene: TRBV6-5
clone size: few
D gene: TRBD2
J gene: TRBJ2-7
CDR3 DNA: TGTGCCAGCAGTTACTCCCCGGAGCGGGGTTACTACGAGCAGTACTTC
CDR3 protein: CASSYSPERGYYEQYF

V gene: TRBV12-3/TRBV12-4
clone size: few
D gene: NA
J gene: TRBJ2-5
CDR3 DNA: TGTGCCAGCAGCGCCGGGGAAGAGACCCAGTACTTC
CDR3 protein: CASSAGEETQYF

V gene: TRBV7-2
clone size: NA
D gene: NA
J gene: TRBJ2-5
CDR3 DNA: TGTGCCAGCAGCTTGGGGACTGACCAAGAGACCCAGTACTTC
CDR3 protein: CASSLGTDQETQYF

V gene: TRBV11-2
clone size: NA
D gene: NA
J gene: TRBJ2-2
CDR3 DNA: TGTGCCAGCAGCTTTGGGGGAGGGGGACCCTCGAACACCGGGGAGCTGTTTTTT
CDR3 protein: CASSFGGGGPSNTGELFF

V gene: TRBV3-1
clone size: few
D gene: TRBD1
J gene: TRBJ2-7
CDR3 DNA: TGTGCCAGCAGCCAAGAGGCCCCCGGGACAGCTTACGAGCAGTACTTC
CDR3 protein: CASSQEAPGTAYEQYF